A single sample gave rise to the 26 T cell receptor beta chains below, sequenced in a study of PD-1 blockade in classical Hodgkin lymphoma. Time point here: cycle 4 day 1 (C4D1), after 5 to 7 weeks of nivolumab. Each patient's relapse followed autologous stem cell transplantation, and brentuximab vedotin exposure varied. Clones were sequenced by immunoSEQ multiplex PCR, and TCRdb holds only the in-frame ones, with some missing. The sample records some 52,000 clones, around nine tenths being singletons. This sample comprised peripheral blood mononuclear cells (PBMCs), obtained before the fourth cycle of nivolumab. The receptors derive from a human donor with classical Hodgkin lymphoma.

The chain combines TRBV5-4 with TRBJ2-7, with D possibly TRBD2 on 5 matching bases. Germline V gene data show CDR1 as SGHNT and CDR2 as YYREEE (reference sequence). This CDR3 has 14 amino acids. V lost 3 bases and J lost 5, with 15 bases in between. CDR3 sequence reads: CASSSRERDHEQYF. CDR3 nucleotides: TGTGCCAGCAGCTCCCGGGAAAGAGACCACGAGCAGTACTTC.

The chain employs TRBV4-2 and TRBJ1-1; D not certain. The ends were cut back, 2 bases at V and 2 bases at J, with 12 bases in the middle. Germline V gene sequence: CDR1 LGHNA, CDR2 YNFKEQ. The CDR3 contains 15 residues. CDR3 sequence: CASSQLTEGNTEAFF. The CDR3 DNA is TGTGCCAGCAGCCAACTGACGGAGGGCAACACTGAAGCTTTCTTT.

This chain joins TRBV10-2 and TRBJ2-5; D remains ambiguous. Germline-derived CDR1 and CDR2 are WSHSY and SAAADI. The CDR3 has 15 residues. V was cut by 2 bases and J by 7 bases, with 17 bases left in between. The CDR3 coding sequence is TGCGCCAGCAGTGAGGTGGGCCCTTCAAGAGGGACCCAGTACTTC. Its translation is CASSEVGPSRGTQYF.

The chain is built from TRBV27 and TRBJ2-1; 9 bases fit TRBD2. Germline assignment: CDR1 MNHEY and CDR2 SMNVEV (reference sequence). Unmatched junction bases numbered 5, after V lost 3 bases and J lost 8 bases. The CDR3 extends over 14 amino acids. The CDR3: CASSFVAGADEQFF. CDR3 bases: TGTGCCAGCAGTTTCGTAGCGGGAGCGGATGAGCAGTTCTTC.

The chain is built from TRBV14 and TRBJ2-7, with 7 nucleotides matching TRBD1. In germline, CDR1 is SGHDN, CDR2 FVKESK. CDR3 length: 13 amino acids. Losses at the gene ends were 6 bases for V and 4 bases for J; bases not matched to a gene: 6. This CDR3 is CASRNGQVYEQYF. The CDR3 DNA is TGTGCCAGCAGGAACGGACAGGTTTACGAGCAGTACTTC.

V is TRBV2 and J is TRBJ2-5; no firm D call. The CDR3 extends over 14 amino acids. Trimming left V 1 base short and J 9 bases short, with 15 bases between. Germline V gene data show CDR1 as SNHLY and CDR2 as FYNNEI. The CDR3: CASSEGFGFRSQYF. In DNA form, the CDR3 reads TGTGCCAGCAGTGAAGGGTTCGGGTTCCGGTCCCAGTACTTC.

The chain recombines TRBV5-1 with TRBJ2-7, with 9 bases fitting TRBD1. The CDR3 has 15 amino acids. The germline V gene encodes CDR1 SGHRS and CDR2 YFSETQ. J gave up 5 bases and V 0 bases, and 6 bases lay outside the gene matches. The CDR3 here is CASSLDGTGHDEQYF. CDR3 nucleotides: TGCGCCAGCAGCTTGGATGGGACAGGGCACGACGAGCAGTACTTC.

The J gene is TRBJ1-3, the V gene TRBV7-9; no clear D. Germline-derived CDR1 and CDR2 are SEHNR and FQNEAQ (reference sequence). V was trimmed by 4 bases and J by 0 bases, leaving 10 bases between them. This CDR3 has 15 residues. CDR3 sequence (DNA): TGTGCCAGCAGCTCGGACGGGGTCTCTGGAAACACCATATATTTT. Residues: CASSSDGVSGNTIYF.

This chain joins TRBV2 and TRBJ2-3; 9 nucleotides agree with TRBD1. The J segment lost 3 bases and the V segment lost 10 bases, leaving 14 bases of the junction unmatched. The CDR3 covers 16 residues. Germline V gene lookup returns CDR1 SNHLY and CDR2 FYNNEI. The CDR3: CATSMGTGGATDTQYF. CDR3 nucleotide sequence: TGTGCCACCAGCATGGGTACAGGGGGCGCGACAGATACGCAGTATTTT.

The rearrangement links TRBV5-1 to TRBJ2-7, with D possibly matching TRBD1 (6 bases). The CDR3 sequence is 14 residues long. V was clipped by 0 bases and J by 0 bases, with 7 bases between them. The germline CDR1 and CDR2 sequences are SGHRS and YFSETQ. This CDR3 reads CASSLGGHSYEQYF. The DNA of the CDR3 is TGCGCCAGCAGCTTGGGGGGGCACTCCTACGAGCAGTACTTC.

The chain employs TRBV7-8 and TRBJ2-7; D possibly corresponds to TRBD2 (5 bases). V was pared by 2 bases and J by 1 base, with 6 bases between. This CDR3 spans 13 amino acids. Looked up from germline, CDR1 is SGHVS and CDR2 is FQNEAQ. The CDR3 DNA reads as TGTGCCAGCAGCTTACGGGGTTCCTACGAGCAGTACTTC. As protein: CASSLRGSYEQYF.

CDR3 sequence reads: CASSLAQGGNEQFF. CDR3 in DNA: TGTGCCAGCAGCCTTGCCCAAGGGGGCAATGAGCAGTTCTTC. The V and J genes are TRBV4-2 and TRBJ2-1; a weak D match, TRBD1 (6 bases). The CDR3 runs to 14 residues. V was clipped by 4 bases and J by 6 bases, with 13 bases between them. Germline-derived CDR1 and CDR2 are LGHNA and YNFKEQ.

The chain recombines TRBV11-3 with TRBJ2-1; either TRBD1 or TRBD2 may supply D (5 bases each). CDR3 length equals 14 residues. Germline loops: CDR1 SGHNT, CDR2 YENEEA. The ends were cut back, 6 bases at V and 5 bases at J, with 14 bases in the middle. The CDR3 DNA is TGTGCCAGCAGACTGGGACCAGAGGACAATGAGCAGTTCTTC. The encoded protein is CASRLGPEDNEQFF.

CDR3 sequence reads: CSVRGQTGITYEQYF. CDR3 bases: TGCAGCGTGAGGGGTCAGACAGGGATCACCTACGAGCAGTACTTC. This chain uses TRBV29-1 with TRBJ2-7; TRBD1 agrees at 7 bases. Losses at the gene ends were 6 bases for V and 2 bases for J; bases not matched to a gene: 13. Per germline, CDR1 SQVTM and CDR2 ANQGSEA. The CDR3 runs to 15 residues.

V usage is TRBV7-9 and J usage is TRBJ2-1; D is tentatively TRBD1 or TRBD2 (5 bases each). V gave up 5 bases and J gave up 2 bases, with 16 bases separating them. This CDR3 has 16 residues. The V gene's germline CDR1 is SEHNR and CDR2 FQNEAQ (reference sequence). In DNA form, the CDR3 reads TGTGCCAGCAGCCCGAGGGGTTCACGGGCCTACAATGAGCAGTTCTTC. Its protein product is CASSPRGSRAYNEQFF.

V is TRBV7-9 and J is TRBJ1-6; possible D gene TRBD1, 6 bases. Germline V gives CDR1 SEHNR, CDR2 FQNEAQ (reference sequence). Trimming took off 5 bases at V and 3 bases at J, with 14 bases between the two ends. The CDR3 totals 16 residues. This CDR3 is CASSAPRDNYNSPLHF. CDR3 nucleotides: TGTGCCAGCAGCGCCCCCCGGGACAACTATAATTCACCCCTCCACTTT.

This clone appeared a few times. This chain links TRBV27 with TRBJ2-1; 12 bases agree with TRBD2. Germline V gives CDR1 MNHEY, CDR2 SMNVEV (reference sequence). Germline trimming cut 2 bases from V and 7 bases from J; bases unmatched to any gene: 6. The CDR3 runs 16 residues. In DNA, the CDR3 is TGTGCCAGCAGTTTACCTAGCGGGAGGGCCGATAATGAGCAGTTCTTC. It translates to CASSLPSGRADNEQFF.

The chain is built from TRBV10-3 and TRBJ2-3, with 11 bases matching TRBD2. Germline CDR1 reads ENHRY; CDR2 reads SYGVKD. With V trimmed by 3 bases and J by 4 bases, 6 bases remained unmatched. The CDR3 has 16 residues. CDR3 amino acids: CAISDYTSGSSDTQYF. CDR3 DNA sequence: TGTGCCATCAGTGACTACACTAGCGGGAGCTCAGATACGCAGTATTTT.

The chain combines TRBV19 with TRBJ2-5; possibly TRBD1 or TRBD2 for D (5 bases each). The V gene lost 11 bases and the J gene lost 4 bases, with 20 bases spanning the gap. The CDR3 runs 14 residues. Per germline, CDR1 LNHDA and CDR2 SQIVND (reference sequence). This CDR3 is CASCRRQGSETQYF. CDR3 bases: TGTGCCTCCTGCCGGAGGCAGGGATCAGAGACCCAGTACTTC.

This chain joins TRBV29-1 and TRBJ2-6; D ambiguous. The CDR3 sequence is 16 residues long. The V gene's germline CDR1 is SQVTM and CDR2 ANQGSEA. Trimming pared 5 bases from V and 5 bases from J, leaving 19 bases between. The CDR3 nucleotides are TGCAGCGTTACCTTTGGCATACAAAGTCGGGCCAACGTCCTGACTTTC. It translates to CSVTFGIQSRANVLTF.

The chain employs TRBV9 and TRBJ2-3, with D uncertain. This CDR3 has 15 amino acids. Trimming took off 0 bases at V and 4 bases at J, with 12 bases between the two ends. CDR1 and CDR2 (germline): SGDLS, YYNGEE. The CDR3: CASSVVSQEADTQYF. DNA of the CDR3: TGTGCCAGCAGCGTAGTATCCCAAGAGGCAGATACGCAGTATTTT.

This chain connects TRBV19 to TRBJ2-2; a weak D match, TRBD2 (6 bases). This CDR3 has 14 amino acids. CDR1 is LNHDA and CDR2 is SQIVND in the germline V gene (reference sequence). V shed 6 bases and J shed 11 bases, with 19 bases lying between them. The CDR3 coding sequence is TGTGCCAGTAGCAGCCTTCAGGTAGCGGCTGAGCTGTTTTTT. Translation gives CASSSLQVAAELFF. The entire variable domain, with the rest obtained from reference TRBV19 and TRBJ2-2, is as follows: DGGITQSPKYLFRKEGQNVTLSCEQNLNHDAMYWYRQDPGQGLRLIYYSQIVNDFQKGDIAEGYSVSREKKESFPLTVTSAQKNPTAFYLCASSSLQVAAELFFGEGSRLTVL.

V and J are TRBV5-1 and TRBJ2-2, with 13 bases lining up with TRBD2. The germline gives CDR1 SGHRS, CDR2 YFSETQ. The CDR3 length is 18 residues. Germline trimming cut 0 bases from V and 1 base from J; bases unmatched to any gene: 3. The chain's CDR3 is CASSLGGTSGVNTGELFF. DNA for the CDR3: TGCGCCAGCAGCTTGGGAGGGACTAGCGGGGTGAACACCGGGGAGCTGTTTTTT.

The chain is built from TRBV27 and TRBJ2-7, with 8 bases identical to TRBD1. The V gene's germline CDR1 is MNHEY and CDR2 SMNVEV (reference sequence). Trimming at V came to 4 bases and at J to 3 bases, leaving 5 bases not matched to a gene. The CDR3 runs to 14 residues. The CDR3 is CASSSGQGIYEQYF. The DNA of the CDR3 is TGTGCCAGCAGTTCCGGACAGGGAATCTACGAGCAGTACTTC.

J is TRBJ2-7 and V is TRBV9; TRBD1 is a possible D gene (5 bases). V dropped 0 bases and J dropped 1 base, with 23 bases sitting between them. Germline V lookup: CDR1 SGDLS, CDR2 YYNGEE. CDR3 length: 19 amino acids. CDR3 in DNA: TGTGCCAGCAGCGTAGCTGACCCCGGTGCGAACAGGTCTTCCTACGAGCAGTACTTC. It translates to CASSVADPGANRSSYEQYF.

The chain links TRBV2 to TRBJ2-5; 9 bases are a match to TRBD2. Per the germline V gene, CDR1 is SNHLY and CDR2 is FYNNEI. The CDR3 totals 15 residues. The V segment lost 4 bases and the J segment 4 bases; nucleotides outside the gene matches: 7. In DNA, the CDR3 is TGTGCCAGCAGTGCTACAGCGGGGGGAGGAGAGACCCAGTACTTC. Its protein product is CASSATAGGGETQYF.